The 17 T cell receptor beta chains reported below all come from one sample, sequenced in a study of OX40 agonist ivuxolimab in advanced cancers. Method: immunoSEQ multiplex PCR; TCRdb's copy keeps in-frame clones and lacks some. Of tens of thousands of clones in the sample, approximately 91% were seen once. The sequencing used CD4+ or CD8+ T cells sorted from blood, collected in a trial of the OX40 agonist ivuxolimab. The receptor source for this set is an adult with an advanced solid tumor such as melanoma, head and neck, liver or kidney cancer.

The chain combines TRBV6-5 with TRBJ1-5, with D possibly being TRBD1 (5 bases). CDR1 and CDR2 from the germline V gene are MNHEY and SVGAGI. This CDR3 is 13 amino acids long. The germline V and J ends were trimmed by 8 bases and 4 bases, with 12 bases remaining between them. CDR3 sequence: CASGGTLNQPQHF. CDR3 nucleotide sequence: TGTGCCAGCGGGGGGACGCTTAATCAGCCCCAGCATTTT.

V and J are TRBV11-3 and TRBJ2-3; D is ambiguous. The germline gives CDR1 SGHNT, CDR2 YENEEA. Trimming stripped 5 bases from V and 0 bases from J, with 6 bases between. CDR3 length: 13 amino acids. The CDR3 is CASSPPSTDTQYF. As DNA, the CDR3 is TGTGCCAGCAGCCCTCCTAGCACAGATACGCAGTATTTT.

The chain joins TRBV19 to TRBJ2-2; D is uncertain. CDR1 and CDR2 (germline): LNHDA, SQIVND (reference sequence). This CDR3 is 13 amino acids long. V shed 5 bases and J shed 5 bases, with 9 bases lying between them. The CDR3 coding sequence is TGTGCCAGTAGTTTCAGCCTTACCGGGGAGCTGTTTTTT. Protein product: CASSFSLTGELFF.

Here the CDR3 reads CASSHGGYNEQFF. The CDR3, as DNA: TGTGCCAGCAGCCATGGGGGTTACAATGAGCAGTTCTTC. The chain recombines TRBV7-2 with TRBJ2-1; D is perhaps TRBD1 or TRBD2 (5 bases each). V was trimmed by 5 bases and J by 4 bases, leaving 9 bases between them. Germline V gives CDR1 SGHTA, CDR2 FQGNSA. CDR3 length: 13 residues.

The CDR3 region is CAWSVAAYGYTF. The CDR3, as DNA: TGTGCCTGGAGTGTAGCAGCCTATGGCTACACCTTC. The chain is built from TRBV30 and TRBJ1-2; no clear D gene. The CDR3 has 12 residues. The ends were cut back, 0 bases at V and 4 bases at J, with 6 bases in the middle. The germline V gene has CDR1 GTSNPN and CDR2 SVGIG (reference sequence). The full variable domain, its missing parts supplied by reference TRBV30 and TRBJ1-2, is SQTIHQWPATLVQPVGSPLSLECTVEGTSNPNLYWYRQAAGRGLQLLFYSVGIGQISSEVPQNLSASRPQDRQFILSSKKLLLSDSGFYLCAWSVAAYGYTFGSGTRLTVV.

The genes are TRBV20-1 and TRBJ2-2; D unresolved. Germline loops: CDR1 DFQATT, CDR2 SNEGSKA (reference sequence). There are 11 residues in the CDR3. V lost 1 base and J 7 bases, leaving 4 bases between the germline ends. CDR3 protein: CSARVGGELFF. CDR3 nucleotide sequence: TGCAGTGCTAGAGTGGGCGGGGAGCTGTTTTTT.

CDR3 amino acids: CASSFGIRGYTF. CDR3 nucleotides: TGTGCCAGCAGTTTTGGGATTCGTGGCTACACCTTC. The chain couples TRBV25-1 to TRBJ1-2; D unclear. The V end lost 5 bases, the J end lost 7 bases, and 11 bases lay between the germline ends. The CDR3 spans 12 residues. The germline CDR1 and CDR2 sequences are MGHDK and SYGVNS.

The V gene is TRBV13, the J gene TRBJ1-4; D ambiguous. Trimming pared 5 bases from V and 0 bases from J, leaving 7 bases between. The CDR3 spans 14 residues. Germline V lookup: CDR1 PRHDT, CDR2 FYEKMQ (reference sequence). CDR3 region: CASSVGATNEKLFF. For the CDR3, the DNA is TGTGCCAGCAGCGTTGGAGCAACTAATGAAAAACTGTTTTTT. Complete variable domain (other parts from reference TRBV13 and TRBJ1-4): AAGVIQSPRHLIKEKRETATLKCYPIPRHDTVYWYQQGPGQDPQFLISFYEKMQSDKGSIPDRFSAQQFSDYHSELNMSSLELGDSALYFCASSVGATNEKLFFGSGTQLSVL.

This chain links TRBV5-4 with TRBJ2-2; D is uncertain. V was clipped by 2 bases and J by 6 bases, with 11 bases between them. CDR3 length equals 14 residues. Germline V gene lookup returns CDR1 SGHNT and CDR2 YYREEE (reference sequence). For the CDR3, the DNA is TGTGCCAGCAGCTTCGCAGGTCCGTCCGGGGAGCTGTTTTTT. Protein: CASSFAGPSGELFF.

This rearrangement joins TRBV7-2 to TRBJ1-2; a weak D match, TRBD1 (6 bases). Germline CDR1 SGHTA, CDR2 FQGNSA. V was clipped by 2 bases and J by 4 bases, with 11 bases between them. The CDR3 length is 14 residues. CDR3 in amino acids: CASSLLDRSYGYTF. CDR3 coding DNA: TGTGCCAGCAGCTTACTTGACAGGTCCTATGGCTACACCTTC.

V usage is TRBV19 and J usage is TRBJ1-1; D unclear. Germline V CDR1 and CDR2: LNHDA, SQIVND (reference sequence). V was pared by 3 bases and J by 1 base, with 9 bases between. The CDR3 loop spans 14 amino acids. Here the CDR3 DNA reads TGTGCCAGTAGTATTTTTCTGGGGAACACTGAAGCTTTCTTT. Its protein product is CASSIFLGNTEAFF. Variable domain in full (rest from reference TRBV19 and TRBJ1-1): DGGITQSPKYLFRKEGQNVTLSCEQNLNHDAMYWYRQDPGQGLRLIYYSQIVNDFQKGDIAEGYSVSREKKESFPLTVTSAQKNPTAFYLCASSIFLGNTEAFFGQGTRLTVV.

V is TRBV30 and J is TRBJ1-1, with 8 bases that match TRBD1. Germline-derived CDR1 and CDR2 are GTSNPN and SVGIG (reference sequence). V trimming: 7 bases; J trimming: 8 bases; junction bases outside the gene matches: 9. The CDR3 loop spans 12 amino acids. The CDR3, as DNA: TGTGCCTCCGTCCCGGACAGGGTAGAAGCTTTCTTT. Translation: CASVPDRVEAFF.

This clone appeared a single time. The chain has TRBV9 and TRBJ2-4; 8 positions agree with TRBD1. This CDR3 has 13 amino acids. J lost 9 bases, V lost 4 bases, and 6 bases had no gene match. The V gene's germline CDR1 is SGDLS and CDR2 YYNGEE. Here the CDR3 reads CASSLDRGGIQYF. In DNA form, the CDR3 reads TGTGCCAGCAGCTTAGACAGGGGAGGCATTCAGTACTTC.

The CDR3: CASSYSEGTGELFF. In nucleotides, the CDR3 is TGTGCCAGCAGTTACTCGGAGGGGACCGGGGAGCTGTTTTTT. The V gene is TRBV6-5, the J gene TRBJ2-2; perhaps TRBD2 as D (6 bases). Per the germline V gene, CDR1 is MNHEY and CDR2 is SVGAGI. The CDR3 is 14 residues long. V shed 0 bases and J shed 5 bases, with 7 bases lying between them.

J is TRBJ1-1 and V is TRBV11-2; D gene ambiguous. Germline CDR1 SGHAT, CDR2 FQNNGV. The CDR3 loop spans 14 amino acids. The germline V and J ends were trimmed by 3 bases and 1 base, with 9 bases remaining between them. In DNA, the CDR3 is TGTGCCAGCAGCTTCATGCTTTCGAACACTGAAGCTTTCTTT. It specifies CASSFMLSNTEAFF.

The chain has TRBV6-6 and TRBJ1-2, with TRBD1 matching over 7 bases. Trimming removed 0 bases from V and 3 bases from J; junction bases left unmatched: 1. CDR1 and CDR2 (germline): MNHNY, SVGAGI (reference sequence). The CDR3 extends over 14 amino acids. CDR3 DNA sequence: TGTGCCAGCAGTTACTCGGGACAGTACTATGGCTACACCTTC. Translation gives CASSYSGQYYGYTF.

The CDR3 coding sequence is TGTGCCGTACGTGGGACAGGGGCCTACAATCAGCCCCAGCATTTT. Protein product: CAVRGTGAYNQPQHF. The chain joins TRBV27 to TRBJ1-5; 10 bases are shared with TRBD1. Germline CDR1 reads MNHEY; CDR2 reads SMNVEV (reference sequence). The CDR3 is made up of 15 amino acids. V was pared by 11 bases and J by 3 bases, with 10 bases of the junction left unmatched.